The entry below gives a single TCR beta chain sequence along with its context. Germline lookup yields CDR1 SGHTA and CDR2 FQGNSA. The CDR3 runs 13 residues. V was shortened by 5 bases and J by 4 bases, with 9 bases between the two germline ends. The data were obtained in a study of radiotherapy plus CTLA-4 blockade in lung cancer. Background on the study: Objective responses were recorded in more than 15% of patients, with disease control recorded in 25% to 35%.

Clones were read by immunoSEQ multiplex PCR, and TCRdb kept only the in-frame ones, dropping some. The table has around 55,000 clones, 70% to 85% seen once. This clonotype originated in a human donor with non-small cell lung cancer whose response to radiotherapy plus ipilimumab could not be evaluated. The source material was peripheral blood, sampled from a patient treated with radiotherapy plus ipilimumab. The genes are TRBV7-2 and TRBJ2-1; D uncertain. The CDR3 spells CASSRGAYNEQFF. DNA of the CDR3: TGTGCCAGCAGCCGTGGAGCTTACAATGAGCAGTTCTTC.